Described below is a single T cell receptor (beta chain) sequence and its context. The record originates from a study of blood T cell repertoires in COVID-19. In the original workflow: The assay estimated nucleated cells by amplifying reference gene primers. Only in-frame clones appear in the TCRdb table, and some are missing; sequencing was by immunoSEQ multiplex PCR. The V and J calls and the clone size are those of that table, but D and trimming were determined from the DNA. The repertoire has 200,000 or so clones, roughly 86% of them found once; the top ten carry less than 6.5%. CDR1 is LGHDT, CDR2 YNNKEL, per germline (reference sequence). The CDR3 extends over 16 amino acids. The junction had 14 bases not matched to a gene; V was cut back by 6 bases and J by 5 bases.

The sequenced sample was peripheral blood. The rearrangement uses TRBV3-1 (or the pseudogene TRBV3-2) and TRBJ1-1; 8 positions agree with TRBD1. The sequence was collected from a woman aged 70-85 years with active or convalescent COVID-19. Here the CDR3 DNA reads TGTGCCAGCAGACAAAGTCTAGGGACAGGAGGGACTGAAGCTTTCTTT. Translation gives CASRQSLGTGGTEAFF.